The T cell receptor (beta chain) described here comes from a study of beta chain features in type 1 diabetes. The study reverse transcribed the entire isolated RNA, so it sequenced expressed TCRB transcripts. The method was immunoSEQ multiplex PCR; TCRdb's version includes in-frame clones alone and lacks a portion of them. The sample includes 95,000 to 150,000 clones, 15% to 20% of them seen just once. In the case of this clone: Its antigen is unknown.

Study-level findings and limits: Shorter TCRB CDR3s, moderately but significantly so, marked every one of the four CD4+ subsets in Type 1 diabetes patients. HLA influence on TCRB rearrangement stayed unresolved here.

Sorted cells reached over 95% purity in every population. The CDR3 spans 12 residues. V lost 7 bases and J lost 4, with 12 bases in between. Germline CDR1 SQVTM, CDR2 ANQGSEA. The sequence was collected from a man aged 25 to 40 with type 1 diabetes. The rearrangement joins TRBV29-1 to TRBJ2-3; weak D call: TRBD2 (6 bases). Material: central memory CD4+ T cells from blood. CDR3 sequence reads: CSETTSSDTQYF. CDR3 bases: TGCAGCGAAACCACTAGCTCAGATACGCAGTATTTT.